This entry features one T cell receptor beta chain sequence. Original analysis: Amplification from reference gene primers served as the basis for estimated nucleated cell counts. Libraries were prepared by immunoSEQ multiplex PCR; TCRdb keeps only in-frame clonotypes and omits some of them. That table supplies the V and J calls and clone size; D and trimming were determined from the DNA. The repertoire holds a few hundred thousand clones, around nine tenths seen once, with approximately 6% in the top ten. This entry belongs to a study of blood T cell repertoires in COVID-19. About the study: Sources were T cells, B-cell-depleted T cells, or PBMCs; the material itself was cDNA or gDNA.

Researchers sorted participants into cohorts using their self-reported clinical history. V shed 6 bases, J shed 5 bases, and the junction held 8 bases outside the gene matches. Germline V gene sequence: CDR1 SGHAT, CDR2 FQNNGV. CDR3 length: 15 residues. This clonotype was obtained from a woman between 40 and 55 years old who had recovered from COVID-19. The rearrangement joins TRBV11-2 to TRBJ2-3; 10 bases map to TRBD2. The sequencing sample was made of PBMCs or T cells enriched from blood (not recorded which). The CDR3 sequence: CASSYLAGVGDTQYF. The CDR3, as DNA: TGTGCCAGCAGTTACCTAGCGGGAGTTGGAGATACGCAGTATTTT.